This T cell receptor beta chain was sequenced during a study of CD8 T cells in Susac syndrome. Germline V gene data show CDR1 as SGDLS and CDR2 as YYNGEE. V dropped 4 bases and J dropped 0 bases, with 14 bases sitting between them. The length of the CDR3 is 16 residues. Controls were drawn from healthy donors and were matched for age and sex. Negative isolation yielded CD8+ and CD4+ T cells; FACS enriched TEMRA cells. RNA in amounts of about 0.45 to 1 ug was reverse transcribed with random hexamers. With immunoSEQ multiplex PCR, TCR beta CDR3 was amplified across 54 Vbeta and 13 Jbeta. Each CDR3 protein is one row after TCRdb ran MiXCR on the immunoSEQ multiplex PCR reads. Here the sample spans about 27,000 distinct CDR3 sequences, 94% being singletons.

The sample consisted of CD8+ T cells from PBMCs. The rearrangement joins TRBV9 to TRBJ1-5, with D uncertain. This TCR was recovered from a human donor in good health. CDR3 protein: CASSPEGADSNQPQHF. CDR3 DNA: TGTGCCAGCAGCCCCGAAGGAGCTGATAGCAATCAGCCCCAGCATTTT.